These T cell receptor beta chains were read from a single sample in a study of T cells in Graves' hyperthyroidism and ophthalmopathy. TCRdb independently ran MiXCR on the multiplex PCR reads; one entry per CDR3 protein. This table holds about 710,000 distinct CDR3 sequences, about 17% found once. The sequencing input was blood. These receptors all stem from a man aged 18 to 29 with Graves' hyperthyroidism. CDR3s include the opening cysteine and the closing phenylalanine or tryptophan. Each record gives: J gene, D gene, clone size, V gene, CDR3 DNA, CDR3 protein. A D gene is named only where the DNA matches it firmly. Clone size is not always given. Where it is, it says once, few, many or a class for expanded clones.

J gene: TRBJ2-2
D gene: NA
clone size: NA
V gene: TRBV11-2
CDR3 DNA: TGTGCCAGCAGCTTAGGCGCAGGAACGAACACCGGGGAGCTGTTTTTT
CDR3 protein: CASSLGAGTNTGELFF

J gene: TRBJ2-1
D gene: NA
clone size: many
V gene: TRBV12-3/TRBV12-4
CDR3 DNA: TGTGCCAGCAGTTTCGTGGGAGTCGATGAGCAGTTCTTC
CDR3 protein: CASSFVGVDEQFF

J gene: TRBJ2-1
D gene: NA
clone size: few
V gene: TRBV29-1
CDR3 DNA: TGCAGCGTTGTATCAGGTCCGGGACTGACTTACAATGAGCAGTTCTTC
CDR3 protein: CSVVSGPGLTYNEQFF

J gene: TRBJ2-2
D gene: TRBD2
clone size: NA
V gene: TRBV28
CDR3 DNA: TGTGCCAGCAGTTTCCGATCTAGCGGGAGGGCCGGAAGGGAGCTGTTTTTT
CDR3 protein: CASSFRSSGRAGRELFF

J gene: TRBJ2-1
D gene: TRBD2
clone size: few
V gene: TRBV6-2/TRBV6-3
CDR3 DNA: TGTGCCAGCAGGCGGGGGACTAGCGGATACAATGAGCAGTTCTTC
CDR3 protein: CASRRGTSGYNEQFF

J gene: TRBJ2-7
D gene: NA
clone size: many
V gene: TRBV12-3/TRBV12-4
CDR3 DNA: TGTGCCAGCAGTTTACAGGGATACTACGAGCAGTACTTC
CDR3 protein: CASSLQGYYEQYF

J gene: TRBJ1-2
D gene: NA
clone size: NA
V gene: TRBV11-3
CDR3 DNA: TGTGCCAGCAGCCCATTCGGAGGGTCCGATGGCTACACCTTC
CDR3 protein: CASSPFGGSDGYTF

J gene: TRBJ2-7
D gene: NA
clone size: many
V gene: TRBV20-1
CDR3 DNA: TGCAGTGCTAGTCGCGACAGATACGAGCAGTACTTC
CDR3 protein: CSASRDRYEQYF

J gene: TRBJ2-3
D gene: NA
clone size: NA
V gene: TRBV29-1
CDR3 DNA: TGCAGCGTCGAGGTTCGGTACACAGATACGCAGTATTTT
CDR3 protein: CSVEVRYTDTQYF

J gene: TRBJ1-5
D gene: NA
clone size: many
V gene: TRBV18
CDR3 DNA: TGTGCCAGCTCACCCCCAGGGAGTCAGCCCCAGCATTTT
CDR3 protein: CASSPPGSQPQHF

J gene: TRBJ1-2
D gene: NA
clone size: many
V gene: TRBV4-1
CDR3 DNA: TGCGCCAGCAGCCGCCTTGGCGGACAGAATTCCTATGGCTACACCTTC
CDR3 protein: CASSRLGGQNSYGYTF

J gene: TRBJ2-3
D gene: NA
clone size: few
V gene: TRBV19
CDR3 DNA: TGTGCCAGTAGTCCAAGAGACACAAGCACAGATACGCAGTATTTT
CDR3 protein: CASSPRDTSTDTQYF

J gene: TRBJ1-3
D gene: NA
clone size: few
V gene: TRBV6-1
CDR3 DNA: TGTGCCAGCAGGGCCGACAGCTCTGGAAACACCATATATTTT
CDR3 protein: CASRADSSGNTIYF

J gene: TRBJ1-4
D gene: NA
clone size: NA
V gene: TRBV10-3
CDR3 DNA: TGTGCCATCAGTGAGTCTTTGGGAACTAATGAAAAACTGTTTTTT
CDR3 protein: CAISESLGTNEKLFF

J gene: TRBJ2-7
D gene: TRBD2
clone size: many
V gene: TRBV28
CDR3 DNA: TGTGCCAGCAGTCTCAGCGGGAGTTCATCCTACGAGCAGTACTTC
CDR3 protein: CASSLSGSSSYEQYF

J gene: TRBJ1-2
D gene: NA
clone size: few
V gene: TRBV3-1
CDR3 DNA: TGTGCCAGCAGCCAAGACTTCCGGCTGCTGGGTGGCTACACCTTC
CDR3 protein: CASSQDFRLLGGYTF

J gene: TRBJ2-5
D gene: TRBD2
clone size: many
V gene: TRBV20-1
CDR3 DNA: TGCAGTGCTAGAGATTGGCGGGAGAGGCAAGAGACCCAGTACTTC
CDR3 protein: CSARDWRERQETQYF

J gene: TRBJ1-6
D gene: TRBD1
clone size: few
V gene: TRBV5-1
CDR3 DNA: TGCGCCAGCAGCTTGGCTCGACAGGGACGGAATTCACCCCTCCACTTT
CDR3 protein: CASSLARQGRNSPLHF

J gene: TRBJ1-5
D gene: TRBD1
clone size: few
V gene: TRBV20-1
CDR3 DNA: TGCAGTGCTCCGACAGGGCAATATAGCAATCAGCCCCAGCATTTT
CDR3 protein: CSAPTGQYSNQPQHF

J gene: TRBJ1-2
D gene: TRBD1
clone size: NA
V gene: TRBV4-3
CDR3 DNA: TGCGCCAGCAGGCAGGGGACAGGGATTAACTATGGCTACACCTTC
CDR3 protein: CASRQGTGINYGYTF

J gene: TRBJ2-7
D gene: NA
clone size: few
V gene: TRBV7-9
CDR3 DNA: TGTGCCAGCAGCAAATCCGGGACACCGTACGAGCAGTACTTC
CDR3 protein: CASSKSGTPYEQYF

J gene: TRBJ2-7
D gene: NA
clone size: few
V gene: TRBV10-2
CDR3 DNA: TGCGCCAGCAGTGAGTCACAGGGCGTACTGTACGAGCAGTACTTC
CDR3 protein: CASSESQGVLYEQYF

J gene: TRBJ2-2
D gene: NA
clone size: once
V gene: TRBV6-1
CDR3 DNA: TGTGCCAGCAGCATGGTCCAACCCAAGGGGGAGCTGTTTTTT
CDR3 protein: CASSMVQPKGELFF

J gene: TRBJ2-5
D gene: NA
clone size: few
V gene: TRBV2
CDR3 DNA: TGTGCCAGCATACAAGGGGATGAGACCCAGTACTTC
CDR3 protein: CASIQGDETQYF

J gene: TRBJ1-2
D gene: NA
clone size: NA
V gene: TRBV20-1
CDR3 DNA: TGCAGTGCTAGAGATATTAGGGTTGACGGCTACACCTTC
CDR3 protein: CSARDIRVDGYTF

J gene: TRBJ1-2
D gene: NA
clone size: NA
V gene: TRBV27
CDR3 DNA: TGTGCCAGCAGTTCACCAACAACCTCTGGGGGCTACACCTTC
CDR3 protein: CASSSPTTSGGYTF

J gene: TRBJ1-2
D gene: TRBD1
clone size: once
V gene: TRBV6-2/TRBV6-3
CDR3 DNA: TGTGCCAGCAGTTACCCTAGACAGGGCGACTATGGCTACACCTTC
CDR3 protein: CASSYPRQGDYGYTF

J gene: TRBJ2-7
D gene: NA
clone size: few
V gene: TRBV20-1
CDR3 DNA: TGCAGTGCAAGATTCTACGAGCAGTACTTC
CDR3 protein: CSARFYEQYF

J gene: TRBJ2-7
D gene: NA
clone size: NA
V gene: TRBV4-3
CDR3 DNA: TGCGCCAGCAGCCCCCTGTTAGTGGGTTACGAGCAGTACTTC
CDR3 protein: CASSPLLVGYEQYF

J gene: TRBJ2-7
D gene: TRBD1
clone size: many
V gene: TRBV12-3/TRBV12-4
CDR3 DNA: TGTGCCAGCAGTCCAGGACAGGGCTATTCTCGGGACGAGCAGTACTTC
CDR3 protein: CASSPGQGYSRDEQYF

J gene: TRBJ2-7
D gene: NA
clone size: NA
V gene: TRBV20-1
CDR3 DNA: TGCAGTGCTAGGGGGACGTCGGAGGTCTACGAGCAGTACTTC
CDR3 protein: CSARGTSEVYEQYF

J gene: TRBJ2-3
D gene: TRBD2
clone size: NA
V gene: TRBV20-1
CDR3 DNA: TGCAGTGCTAGAGTAGCGGGAGGTGCAGATACGCAGTATTTT
CDR3 protein: CSARVAGGADTQYF